This TCR beta chain was captured by sequencing in a study of CD8 T cells in ankylosing spondylitis. Molecular-barcoded quantitative 5'-RACE produced these TCR beta libraries. In TCRdb, the 5' RACE reads were re-called with MiXCR into one record per CDR3 protein. The sample has hundreds of thousands of distinct CDR3 sequences, about 18% seen once. Notes on this clonotype: Its antigen remains unknown.

Study-level points and caveats: Apparently characteristic of ankylosing spondylitis blood was a TCR beta motif (fewer than 10 highly homologous variants). A CD8+ phenotype characterized the disease-linked clones, which were relatively rare in peripheral blood. Earlier studies detected some motif variants in reactive arthritis synovial fluid and blood.

The receptor was derived from a male donor with ankylosing spondylitis. Sequences were obtained from blood, either unsorted or a sorted T cell fraction (not recorded which).

The DNA of the CDR3 is TGTGCCAGCAGACCGTATAAGGTCGGGCAGTCCTACGAGCAGTACTTC. Translating gives CASRPYKVGQSYEQYF. V and J are TRBV7-8 and TRBJ2-7; D uncertain. The CDR3 length is 16 residues. Germline-derived CDR1 and CDR2 are SGHVS and FQNEAQ. Trimming took off 6 bases at V and 1 base at J, with 19 bases between the two ends.